This record covers a single TCR beta chain. Its specific antigen is unknown. Base qualities are not provided; no much larger clone lies one nucleotide away. This entry comes from a study of beta chain features in type 1 diabetes (dated by TCRdb to the late 2010s). Looking at the study overall: Mean age, gender distribution, total cell number and subset yield were not different between patients and healthy donors. A total of 85 million to 110 million sorted cells were examined across all samples, and RNA yield correlated strongly with the number of cells per subset. In the study, TCRB repertoires of sorted circulating CD4+ T cell subsets from recently diagnosed type 1 diabetes patients were compared with those of matched healthy donors. Regulatory and stem cell-like memory subsets were obtained from only 8 patients and about 8 healthy donors, while naive and central memory subsets were obtained from all 30 or so donors.

Study-level results and caveats: Naive, central memory and regulatory TCRB repertoires appeared to be more alike among patients than among healthy donors. Because cDNA was sequenced instead of genomic DNA, activated cells with high expression could be over-represented, although the groups did not differ in activation or CD3 levels. Only small numbers of individuals were included in the HLA sub-analyses, which left unresolved whether HLA type had any influence on TCRB rearrangement. At VDJ recombination sites, patients with type 1 diabetes made fewer insertions and deleted more nucleotides, a pattern implying thymic rearrangement abnormalities. A moderate but significant shortening of TCRB CDR3 length was observed in type 1 diabetes patients in all four CD4+ subsets. PCR might favor shorter templates, but patient and control samples were amplified and corrected together, so any skew would affect both groups equally.

From each donor, a single peripheral blood sample of roughly 0.11 L on average was drawn into heparinised tubes. Using a panel that included CD45RO, CCR7, CD25, CD127, CD95 and CD27, naive, central memory, regulatory and stem cell-like memory CD4+ T cells were sorted on a BD FACSAria II. A purity above 98% was achieved for all sorted populations. PBMCs were isolated immediately by Lymphoprep density gradient centrifugation and stained directly without culture. So that batch effects would be minimized, each experiment stained and sorted samples in pairs, pairing one healthy donor with one patient. All of the isolated RNA was reverse transcribed with the High Capacity cDNA Reverse Transcription Kit, so expressed TCRB transcripts were sequenced. Deep immunoSEQ sequencing was applied to naive, central memory and regulatory T cell samples, giving an average of about 3.7 million total reads per sample. After sorted cells were lysed in RLT buffer, RNA was extracted with DNase-treated RNeasy Micro or Mini kits, with the choice depending on cell number. To prevent cross-contamination, each cell subset was processed individually, whereas patient and healthy donor samples were processed jointly. The immunoSEQ multiplex PCR was used to amplify TCRB sequences from cDNA, generating 87-bp fragments that spanned the CDR3 region. The amplicons were sequenced using the Illumina HiSeq platform. Under the source paper's analysis protocol: Synthetic template baselines were used to correct PCR bias computationally, reads within Hamming distance 2 were collapsed together, and singletons that could not be merged were discarded. By aligning reads against IMGT, V, D and J genes, CDR3 length, and insertions or deletions at six rearrangement sites were assigned. Within each subset, clonotype counts were normalized to the number of sorted cells before true diversity and Gini coefficients were calculated with the tcR R package. The overlap coefficient, calculated on TCRB nucleotide sequences, was used to quantify repertoire sharing. Out-of-frame TCRB sequences from naive cells were analyzed as a proxy for the pre-selection repertoire. Entries here come from immuneACCESS through TCRdb and include only in-frame sequences with V and J called. Some clones fail to appear in such tables; in the studies checked, an unresolved V gene covers under half of the shortfall, and the cause of the remainder is unknown. V and J calls and clone size are those listed in that table; D and trimming were worked out from the DNA. This sample comprises roughly 330,000 clones, 13% of them detected only once. Together, the top ten hold over 0.014% of the sample.

Based on the germline V gene (reference sequence), the CDR1 and CDR2 sequences are LNHDA and SQIVND. CDR3 length: 13 amino acids, cysteine to phenylalanine. Of the read, only the CDR3 DNA is kept; its 39 bases are in frame from base 1. V is reduced by 6 bases and J by 3 bases, leaving a spacing of 11 bases between them. In this chain, TRBV19 is recombined with TRBJ1-1; TRBD1 might be the D gene, on 5 matching bases. The sequenced sample consisted of naive CD4+ T cells from blood. The cell subset or site label here, explained by the study, means: true naive CD4+ T cells. The receptor was isolated from a woman between 18 and 30 years old with type 1 diabetes. The DNA sequence reads TGTGCCAGTAGGTCGGGGGTGCACACTGAAGCTTTCTTT. This gives the protein CASRSGVHTEAFF.